This T cell receptor beta chain was captured by sequencing in a study of T cell clonotyping in hematopoietic cell transplantation. Findings and caveats of the study: Pathologically expanded recipient clonotypes increased progressively from day 30 to day 180 as diversity fell.

In regard to this clone: Its matching antigen is unknown.

V was pared by 5 bases and J by 4 bases, with 8 bases of the junction left unmatched. The CDR3 is 16 residues long. Germline CDR1 and CDR2: MGHRA and YSYEKL. Assay: immunoSEQ multiplex PCR; the TCRdb copy retains only in-frame clones and omits some. The repertoire has more than 55,000 clones, roughly 94% of them found once; the top ten carry about 1.5%. J is TRBJ1-6 and V is TRBV4-1, with 7 nucleotides matching TRBD1. The sequenced sample consisted of peripheral blood mononuclear cells. This receptor was obtained from a man in his fifties or sixties in good health. Some clones in this sample may be carry-over from other donors' samples. The chain's CDR3 is CASSEYSTGYNSPLHF. Written as DNA, the CDR3 is TGCGCCAGCAGCGAATATTCGACAGGGTATAATTCACCCCTCCACTTT.